The rows below give T cell receptor beta chains drawn from one sample of a study of shared T cell receptors in the human thymus. Measured with immunoSEQ multiplex PCR; TCRdb has only the in-frame clones, and not every one. Of hundreds of thousands of clones in the sample, approximately 89% were seen once. The sample was also reused in another study, on human thymus T cells.

The sequenced material came from thymocytes. Source of these receptors: a boy in the first two years of life with a congenital heart defect. The CDR3 runs from the conserved cysteine through the conserved F or W. A D gene is named only where the DNA matches it firmly. For some rows the clone size is stated as once, few or many, or as a class when expanded; others skip it.

d_call clone_size j_call v_call cdr3_aa cdr3_nt
TRBD2 NA TRBJ2-3 TRBV4-3 CASSQLLPGLAGLRDTQYF TGCGCCAGCAGCCAGCTTCTACCGGGACTAGCGGGCCTTAGGGATACGCAGTATTTT
NA NA TRBJ2-6 TRBV9 CASSVGMDNSGANVLTF TGTGCCAGCAGCGTAGGAATGGACAACTCTGGGGCCAACGTCCTGACTTTC
TRBD2 NA TRBJ2-7 TRBV4-1 CASSQVGRGGPYEQYF TGCGCCAGCAGCCAAGTTGGGCGGGGGGGACCATACGAGCAGTACTTC
NA NA TRBJ1-2 TRBV9 CASSVVEDANYGYTF TGTGCCAGCAGCGTAGTAGAAGATGCAAACTATGGCTACACCTTC
TRBD1 few TRBJ2-4 TRBV4-3 CASSQVTGQGAKNIQYF TGCGCCAGCAGCCAAGTTACGGGACAGGGGGCCAAAAACATTCAGTACTTC
TRBD1 NA TRBJ1-2 TRBV27 CASSLFGTGSYGYTF TGTGCCAGCAGTTTATTTGGGACAGGGTCATATGGCTACACCTTC
NA NA TRBJ1-6 TRBV11-1 CASSIRDSPLHF TGTGCCAGCAGTATCAGGGATTCACCCCTCCACTTT
NA few TRBJ1-3 TRBV7-5 CVRSLARTGRGNTIYF TGTGTCAGAAGCTTAGCGAGAACAGGGAGAGGAAACACCATATATTTT
NA NA TRBJ1-1 TRBV12-5 CASGFLDTEAFF TGTGCTAGTGGTTTCTTAGACACTGAAGCTTTCTTT
NA NA TRBJ2-1 TRBV7-2 CASSLATRERFYNEQFF TGTGCCAGCAGCTTAGCGACTAGGGAAAGATTCTACAATGAGCAGTTCTTC
TRBD2 NA TRBJ2-1 TRBV5-4 CASSEPDSWGGSYNEQFF TGTGCCAGCAGCGAGCCCGATAGCTGGGGGGGCTCCTACAATGAGCAGTTCTTC
TRBD1 NA TRBJ1-6 TRBV11-2 CASSLHATGTYNSPLHF TGTGCCAGCAGCTTACATGCGACAGGGACCTATAATTCACCCCTCCACTTT
TRBD2 NA TRBJ2-1 TRBV18 CASSPPWRGRYVEQFF TGTGCCAGCTCACCACCGTGGCGCGGGAGATACGTTGAGCAGTTCTTC